The 27 T cell receptor beta chains below were found in one sample sequenced in a study of Graves' ophthalmopathy and Graves' hyperthyroidism. The TCR beta CDR3 regions underwent amplification from RNA transcripts. The library came from an HTBI-primed first-round RT-PCR and a second-round multiplex PCR. TCRdb re-called the multiplex PCR reads with MiXCR, one entry per CDR3 protein. The sample has just over 400,000 distinct CDR3 sequences, around a fifth seen once. Specimen: peripheral blood. The receptors were sampled from a young woman with stable Graves' hyperthyroidism.

This clonotype was seen ten or more times. The rearrangement joins TRBV20-1 to TRBJ1-5, with unresolved D. The CDR3 covers 14 residues. In germline, CDR1 is DFQATT, CDR2 SNEGSKA (reference sequence). Deletions cut 0 bases from V and 4 bases from J, with 10 bases between. The CDR3 is CSARDERENQPQHF. CDR3 DNA sequence: TGCAGTGCTAGAGATGAGCGTGAAAATCAGCCCCAGCATTTT.

As DNA, the CDR3 is TGTGCCAGCACGGGCGCCACCTACGAGCAGTACTTC. Its protein is CASTGATYEQYF. This chain uses TRBV2 with TRBJ2-7; D remains unclear. This CDR3 has 12 amino acids. Germline V gene lookup returns CDR1 SNHLY and CDR2 FYNNEI. Trimming cost V 7 bases and J 2 bases, with 9 bases left between them.

This clonotype was found many times. The chain links TRBV7-9 to TRBJ1-1; D perhaps matches TRBD1 (5 bases). V was shortened by 5 bases and J by 1 base, with 11 bases between the two germline ends. CDR1 SEHNR and CDR2 FQNEAQ come from the germline V gene (reference sequence). The CDR3 is made up of 14 amino acids. The DNA for the CDR3 is TGTGCCAGCAGCCTCGACGGGACGAACACTGAAGCTTTCTTT. Protein: CASSLDGTNTEAFF. Filled out from reference TRBV7-9 and TRBJ1-1, the complete variable domain reads DTGVSQNPRHKITKRGQNVTFRCDPISEHNRLYWYRQTLGQGPEFLTYFQNEAQLEKSRLLSDRFSAERPKGSFSTLEIQRTEQGDSAMYLCASSLDGTNTEAFFGQGTRLTVV.

This clonotype appeared many times. The chain combines TRBV6-2 or TRBV6-3 with TRBJ2-7, with D possibly being TRBD2 (5 bases). Germline CDR1 MNHEY, CDR2 SVGEGT. This CDR3 is 13 amino acids long. The germline V and J ends were trimmed by 6 bases and 1 base, with 10 bases remaining between them. CDR3 sequence reads: CASRDPGSYEQYF. The CDR3 region has the DNA TGTGCCAGCAGAGACCCGGGGTCCTACGAGCAGTACTTC.

Ten or more counts support this clonotype. The V gene is TRBV6-2 or TRBV6-3, the J gene TRBJ2-3, with 12 bases that match TRBD2. There are 14 residues in the CDR3. Germline V gene data show CDR1 as MNHEY and CDR2 as SVGEGT. Losses at the gene ends were 4 bases for V and 4 bases for J; bases not matched to a gene: 0. CDR3 in amino acids: CASSWTSGADTQYF. The CDR3 DNA sequence: TGTGCCAGCAGTTGGACTAGCGGGGCAGATACGCAGTATTTT.

The chain combines TRBV7-8 with TRBJ1-1; unclear D gene. Trimming removed 7 bases from V and 1 base from J, with 16 bases in between. Germline CDR1 and CDR2: SGHVS and FQNEAQ. There are 15 residues in the CDR3. The CDR3 spells CASNLIRAPNTEAFF. CDR3 coding DNA: TGTGCCAGCAACTTGATCCGGGCCCCGAACACTGAAGCTTTCTTT.

This clonotype was observed at least ten times. The chain combines TRBV7-8 with TRBJ1-1; TRBD1 might be the D (5 bases). Deletions cut 3 bases from V and 0 bases from J, with 14 bases between. The CDR3 sequence is 16 residues long. Germline CDR1 is SGHVS and CDR2 is FQNEAQ. The CDR3: CASSFFQGYMNTEAFF. DNA of the CDR3: TGTGCCAGCAGCTTTTTTCAGGGTTACATGAACACTGAAGCTTTCTTT.

The V call is TRBV27, the J call TRBJ1-1; D call uncertain. The CDR3 runs to 16 residues. Germline lookup yields CDR1 MNHEY and CDR2 SMNVEV (reference sequence). The CDR3 region is CVCSLPPVTANTEAFF. In DNA, the CDR3 is TGTGTCTGCAGTTTACCCCCGGTGACGGCGAACACTGAAGCTTTCTTT.

The chain is built from TRBV27 and TRBJ1-1; D call uncertain. Germline values: CDR1 MNHEY, CDR2 SMNVEV (reference sequence). This CDR3 spans 12 amino acids. Trimming stripped 6 bases from V and 4 bases from J, with 9 bases between. As DNA, the CDR3 is TGTGCCAGCAGAAAAGGGATCACTGAAGCTTTCTTT. It encodes CASRKGITEAFF.

This clonotype was found many times. The V call is TRBV12-3 or TRBV12-4, the J call TRBJ1-1, with a weak D call TRBD1 (5 bases). The CDR3 consists of 14 residues. The V end was cut by 2 bases, the J end by 4 bases, with 11 bases between. DNA for the CDR3: TGTGCCAGCAGTTTACAGGGTGTGTTCACTGAAGCTTTCTTT. Residues: CASSLQGVFTEAFF.

This clonotype was counted a single time. The V gene is TRBV20-1, the J gene TRBJ1-5; 11 bases are shared with TRBD1. With V trimmed by 6 bases and J by 5 bases, 6 bases remained unmatched. This CDR3 has 14 residues. Germline loops: CDR1 DFQATT, CDR2 SNEGSKA (reference sequence). CDR3 sequence reads: CSATDRGPDQPQHF. CDR3 bases: TGCAGTGCCACGGACAGGGGGCCCGATCAGCCCCAGCATTTT.

This clonotype was observed many times. The chain uses TRBV7-8 and TRBJ2-5; TRBD1 or TRBD2 may be the D gene (6 bases each). Germline V gene lookup returns CDR1 SGHVS and CDR2 FQNEAQ. Between the trimmed V and J ends, which lost 1 base and 4 bases, there was a span of 16 bases. The CDR3 loop spans 16 amino acids. The CDR3 spells CASSLGLGGTTETQYF. For the CDR3, the DNA is TGTGCCAGCAGCTTAGGTCTGGGGGGCACGACAGAGACCCAGTACTTC.

This clonotype was observed many times. The rearrangement links TRBV2 to TRBJ1-1; D is uncertain. CDR3 length equals 11 residues. The V gene lost 1 base and the J gene lost 11 bases, with 8 bases spanning the gap. From germline, CDR1 is SNHLY and CDR2 FYNNEI. The CDR3 DNA follows: TGTGCCAGCAGTGAAGGTAACGGCGCTTTCTTT. This codes for CASSEGNGAFF.

This clonotype has ten or more counts. The chain couples TRBV12-3 or TRBV12-4 to TRBJ2-7; 8 nucleotides match TRBD1. V shed 6 bases and J 1 base; nucleotides not matched to a gene: 5. This CDR3 is built from 14 residues. CDR3 DNA: TGTGCCAGCAGGGCCCGGACAGGGTCCTACGAGCAGTACTTC. Protein sequence: CASRARTGSYEQYF.

This clonotype was counted ten times or more. The chain carries TRBV12-3 or TRBV12-4 and TRBJ1-1, with TRBD1 identical over 8 bases. The CDR3 is 13 amino acids. V lost 6 bases, J lost 5 bases, and 5 bases stayed unmatched. The CDR3 sequence: CASRTGVDTEAFF. The CDR3 nucleotides are TGTGCCAGCAGGACAGGGGTGGATACTGAAGCTTTCTTT.

This clonotype was detected ten times or more. The chain uses TRBV20-1 and TRBJ2-7, with D tentatively TRBD1 (5 bases). Germline V gives CDR1 DFQATT, CDR2 SNEGSKA (reference sequence). CDR3 length: 15 amino acids. V was cut by 2 bases and J by 5 bases, with 19 bases left in between. This CDR3 is CSARPPLGRFHEQYF. CDR3 coding DNA: TGCAGTGCTAGACCGCCGTTGGGGCGTTTCCACGAGCAGTACTTC.

The table lists this clonotype with a few counts. The chain links TRBV7-6 to TRBJ2-2, with TRBD1 as a possible D gene (6 bases). Trimming stripped 3 bases from V and 2 bases from J, with 10 bases between. Per the germline V gene, CDR1 is SGHVS and CDR2 is FNYEAQ. There are 15 residues in the CDR3. The CDR3: CASSLQGTNTGELFF. For the CDR3, the DNA is TGTGCCAGCAGCTTGCAGGGGACAAACACCGGGGAGCTGTTTTTT.

The chain's CDR3 is CASSLFGWEAGELFF. CDR3 nucleotides: TGCGCCAGCAGCCTGTTCGGGTGGGAAGCCGGGGAGCTGTTTTTT. The chain links TRBV4-1 to TRBJ2-2; D gene ambiguous. Looked up from germline, CDR1 is MGHRA and CDR2 is YSYEKL. This CDR3 is built from 15 residues. Between the trimmed V and J ends, which lost 4 bases and 6 bases, there was a span of 15 bases.

This clonotype was seen repeatedly, ten times or more. The chain is built from TRBV29-1 and TRBJ1-1, with D possibly matching TRBD1 (6 bases). Germline assignment: CDR1 SQVTM and CDR2 ANQGSEA. The CDR3 spans 11 residues. The ends were cut back, 6 bases at V and 11 bases at J, with 16 bases in the middle. CDR3: CSVGTLTTAFF. The DNA for the CDR3 is TGCAGCGTGGGGACACTGACGACGGCTTTCTTT.

This clonotype came up once. V is TRBV27 and J is TRBJ2-7; 9 bases align to TRBD2. V gave up 2 bases and J gave up 0 bases; unmatched junction bases: 5. The CDR3 length is 16 residues. The germline CDR1 and CDR2 sequences are MNHEY and SMNVEV (reference sequence). The CDR3 protein is CASSLGSGRLSYEQYF. In nucleotides, the CDR3 is TGTGCCAGCAGTTTAGGTAGCGGGAGACTCTCCTACGAGCAGTACTTC.

In its sample, this clonotype was seen many times. The V call is TRBV12-3 or TRBV12-4, the J call TRBJ1-5, with D possibly matching TRBD1 (5 bases). CDR3 length: 14 amino acids. Trimming removed 3 bases from V and 7 bases from J, with 13 bases in between. The CDR3 DNA reads as TGTGCCAGCAGTTTTGGGGCCTTAGGACAGCCCCAGCATTTT. Its protein is CASSFGALGQPQHF.

The rearrangement links TRBV12-3 or TRBV12-4 to TRBJ1-2; 8 bases are shared with TRBD1. This CDR3 is 14 amino acids long. Trimming at V came to 5 bases and at J to 3 bases, leaving 5 bases not matched to a gene. In nucleotides, the CDR3 is TGTGCCAGCAGTCTGGACAGGGTGGACTATGGCTACACCTTC. It codes for CASSLDRVDYGYTF.

This chain connects TRBV6-1 to TRBJ2-2, with 12 positions matching TRBD2. CDR1 is MNHNS and CDR2 is SASEGT in the germline V gene. CDR3 length equals 17 residues. Trimming at V came to 2 bases and at J to 4 bases, leaving 5 bases not matched to a gene. The CDR3 spells CASSEWGLAGLTGELFF. The CDR3 DNA sequence: TGTGCCAGCAGTGAATGGGGACTAGCGGGCCTCACCGGGGAGCTGTTTTTT.

This clonotype was seen at least ten times. This chain uses TRBV3-1 with TRBJ1-1; maybe TRBD1 (5 bases). The CDR3 spans 13 residues. Between the trimmed V and J ends, which lost 4 bases and 1 base, there was a span of 7 bases. In germline, CDR1 is LGHDT, CDR2 YNNKEL (reference sequence). The CDR3: CASSPRANTEAFF. CDR3 in DNA: TGTGCCAGCAGCCCCAGGGCGAACACTGAAGCTTTCTTT.

This clonotype occurred many times. V usage is TRBV7-2 and J usage is TRBJ1-2, with a possible D match to TRBD1 (5 bases). Trimming stripped 3 bases from V and 6 bases from J, with 14 bases between. This CDR3 comprises 14 residues. Per germline, CDR1 SGHTA and CDR2 FQGNSA. The CDR3 nucleotides read TGTGCCAGCAGCTTGGCGCAGGGAGAAAATGGCTACACCTTC. Translated, it gives CASSLAQGENGYTF. The full variable domain, with the rest looked up from reference TRBV7-2 and TRBJ1-2, is GAGVSQSPSNKVTEKGKDVELRCDPISGHTALYWYRQSLGQGLEFLIYFQGNSAPDKSGLPSDRFSAERTGGSVSTLTIQRTQQEDSAVYLCASSLAQGENGYTFGSGTRLTVV.

The chain uses TRBV27 and TRBJ1-5; 8 positions agree with TRBD1. The CDR3 is 17 residues long. Germline V lookup: CDR1 MNHEY, CDR2 SMNVEV (reference sequence). J was trimmed by 4 bases and V by 8 bases; bases with no gene match: 16. The CDR3 nucleotides read TGTGCCAGCTTTTACCCCTCCCGGGACAGGCTGAATCAGCCCCAGCATTTT. As protein: CASFYPSRDRLNQPQHF.

This clonotype was seen at least ten times. V usage is TRBV7-9 and J usage is TRBJ2-2; D is unresolved. Per germline, CDR1 SEHNR and CDR2 FQNEAQ (reference sequence). The CDR3 runs to 12 residues. V was trimmed by 6 bases and J by 5 bases, leaving 7 bases between them. CDR3 DNA: TGTGCCAGCAGTTTCGGGACCGGGGAGCTGTTTTTT. This codes for CASSFGTGELFF.